This TCR beta chain came from a study of blood T cell repertoires in COVID-19. Between the trimmed V and J ends, which lost 0 bases and 0 bases, there was a span of 9 bases. This CDR3 is 16 amino acids long. The germline gives CDR1 SGHAT, CDR2 FQNNGV. Assay: immunoSEQ multiplex PCR; the TCRdb copy retains only in-frame clones and omits some. The sample holds 100,000 to 150,000 clones, 81% seen once. The chain is built from TRBV11-2 and TRBJ2-4; D is unclear. The receptor comes from a woman in her forties or fifties with acute or convalescent COVID-19. Specimen: peripheral blood. CDR3 sequence reads: CASSLDYHGAKNIQYF. The CDR3 nucleotides read TGTGCCAGCAGCTTAGATTACCACGGAGCCAAAAACATTCAGTACTTC.